The subject of this entry is one TCR beta chain. Its antigen is not known. The data derive from a study of cytomegalovirus exposure and HLA in healthy donors. The wider study: In terms of ancestry, the Caucasian-associated cluster contained about four fifths of the roughly 400 genotyped donors. Study-wide results and limits: Analyzed later, most CMV-associated TCR beta chains appeared HLA-restricted. Rare sequences made up most TCRs, while some public TCRs were found in many donors. Follow-up analysis later connected one missense variant in DCLRE1C with trimming of TCR beta V- and J-genes.

The PCR had 60 Vbeta and 13 Jbeta primers. Sequenced by immunoSEQ multiplex PCR; TCRdb stores in-frame clones only, minus some. The sample includes 120,000 to 150,000 clones, roughly 78% of them seen just once. V was shortened by 5 bases and J by 9 bases, with 24 bases between the two germline ends. CDR1 and CDR2 from the germline V gene are SGHNT and YYREEE (reference sequence). The CDR3 consists of 16 residues. Sequenced material: PBMCs. The chain carries TRBV5-4 and TRBJ2-1; D is perhaps TRBD2 (5 bases). This receptor was identified in a middle-aged man in good health and CMV-seropositive. CDR3 residues: CASRPQAATPGGEQFF. The CDR3 bases are TGTGCCAGCAGGCCCCAAGCGGCGACCCCTGGTGGTGAGCAGTTCTTC.